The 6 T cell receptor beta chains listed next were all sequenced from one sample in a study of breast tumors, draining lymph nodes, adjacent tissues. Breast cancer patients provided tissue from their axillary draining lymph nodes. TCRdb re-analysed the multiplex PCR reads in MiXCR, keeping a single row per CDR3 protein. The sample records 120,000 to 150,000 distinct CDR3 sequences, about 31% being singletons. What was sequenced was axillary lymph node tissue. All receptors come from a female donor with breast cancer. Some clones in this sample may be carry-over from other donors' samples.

The CDR3 spells CASSSGQPQYF. In DNA form, the CDR3 reads TGTGCCAGCAGTTCGGGTCAGCCCCAGTACTTC. The J gene is TRBJ2-5, the V gene TRBV6-6, with D hard to call. Trimming cost V 4 bases and J 9 bases, with 9 bases left between them. Germline assignment: CDR1 MNHNY and CDR2 SVGAGI (reference sequence). The length of the CDR3 is 11 residues.

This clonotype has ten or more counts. This CDR3 is CSARVSGGTYNEQFF. The CDR3 coding sequence is TGCAGTGCTAGAGTTAGCGGGGGTACCTACAATGAGCAGTTCTTC. The rearrangement uses TRBV20-1 and TRBJ2-1; 9 bases are a match to TRBD2. The CDR3 sequence is 15 residues long. Germline CDR1 is DFQATT and CDR2 is SNEGSKA (reference sequence). The trim removed 1 base at V and 2 bases at J, leaving 3 bases unmatched.

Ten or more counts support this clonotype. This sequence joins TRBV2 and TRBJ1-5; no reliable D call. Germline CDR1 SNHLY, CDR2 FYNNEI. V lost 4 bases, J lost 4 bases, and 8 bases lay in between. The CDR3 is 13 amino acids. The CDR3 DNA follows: TGTGCCAGCAGTGCGGAACTTAATCAGCCCCAGCATTTT. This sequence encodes CASSAELNQPQHF. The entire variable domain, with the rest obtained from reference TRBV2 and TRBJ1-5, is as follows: EPEVTQTPSHQVTQMGQEVILRCVPISNHLYFYWYRQILGQKVEFLVSFYNNEISEKSEIFDDQFSVERPDGSNFTLKIRSTKLEDSAMYFCASSAELNQPQHFGDGTRLSIL.

The CDR3 DNA sequence: TGCAGTGCGCACCGTGGGGATACGCAGTATTTT. It encodes CSAHRGDTQYF. The V call is TRBV20-1, the J call TRBJ2-3; no firm D call. Germline-derived CDR1 and CDR2 are DFQATT and SNEGSKA (reference sequence). V was shortened by 6 bases and J by 6 bases, with 10 bases between the two germline ends. This CDR3 spans 11 amino acids.

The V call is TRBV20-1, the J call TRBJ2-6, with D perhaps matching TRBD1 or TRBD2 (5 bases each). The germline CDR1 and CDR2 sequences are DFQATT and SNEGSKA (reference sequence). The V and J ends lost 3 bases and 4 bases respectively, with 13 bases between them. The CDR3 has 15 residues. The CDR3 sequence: CSARIGALGANVLTF. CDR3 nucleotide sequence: TGCAGTGCTAGGATCGGGGCCCTCGGGGCCAACGTCCTGACTTTC.

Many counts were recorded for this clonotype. CDR3 sequence reads: CASRPDGAGNTIYF. CDR3 bases: TGTGCCAGTAGACCTGATGGGGCTGGAAACACCATATATTTT. The rearrangement links TRBV19 to TRBJ1-3; D unclear. The CDR3 is made up of 14 amino acids. From germline, CDR1 is LNHDA and CDR2 SQIVND (reference sequence). Trimming cost V 6 bases and J 2 bases, with 11 bases left between them.